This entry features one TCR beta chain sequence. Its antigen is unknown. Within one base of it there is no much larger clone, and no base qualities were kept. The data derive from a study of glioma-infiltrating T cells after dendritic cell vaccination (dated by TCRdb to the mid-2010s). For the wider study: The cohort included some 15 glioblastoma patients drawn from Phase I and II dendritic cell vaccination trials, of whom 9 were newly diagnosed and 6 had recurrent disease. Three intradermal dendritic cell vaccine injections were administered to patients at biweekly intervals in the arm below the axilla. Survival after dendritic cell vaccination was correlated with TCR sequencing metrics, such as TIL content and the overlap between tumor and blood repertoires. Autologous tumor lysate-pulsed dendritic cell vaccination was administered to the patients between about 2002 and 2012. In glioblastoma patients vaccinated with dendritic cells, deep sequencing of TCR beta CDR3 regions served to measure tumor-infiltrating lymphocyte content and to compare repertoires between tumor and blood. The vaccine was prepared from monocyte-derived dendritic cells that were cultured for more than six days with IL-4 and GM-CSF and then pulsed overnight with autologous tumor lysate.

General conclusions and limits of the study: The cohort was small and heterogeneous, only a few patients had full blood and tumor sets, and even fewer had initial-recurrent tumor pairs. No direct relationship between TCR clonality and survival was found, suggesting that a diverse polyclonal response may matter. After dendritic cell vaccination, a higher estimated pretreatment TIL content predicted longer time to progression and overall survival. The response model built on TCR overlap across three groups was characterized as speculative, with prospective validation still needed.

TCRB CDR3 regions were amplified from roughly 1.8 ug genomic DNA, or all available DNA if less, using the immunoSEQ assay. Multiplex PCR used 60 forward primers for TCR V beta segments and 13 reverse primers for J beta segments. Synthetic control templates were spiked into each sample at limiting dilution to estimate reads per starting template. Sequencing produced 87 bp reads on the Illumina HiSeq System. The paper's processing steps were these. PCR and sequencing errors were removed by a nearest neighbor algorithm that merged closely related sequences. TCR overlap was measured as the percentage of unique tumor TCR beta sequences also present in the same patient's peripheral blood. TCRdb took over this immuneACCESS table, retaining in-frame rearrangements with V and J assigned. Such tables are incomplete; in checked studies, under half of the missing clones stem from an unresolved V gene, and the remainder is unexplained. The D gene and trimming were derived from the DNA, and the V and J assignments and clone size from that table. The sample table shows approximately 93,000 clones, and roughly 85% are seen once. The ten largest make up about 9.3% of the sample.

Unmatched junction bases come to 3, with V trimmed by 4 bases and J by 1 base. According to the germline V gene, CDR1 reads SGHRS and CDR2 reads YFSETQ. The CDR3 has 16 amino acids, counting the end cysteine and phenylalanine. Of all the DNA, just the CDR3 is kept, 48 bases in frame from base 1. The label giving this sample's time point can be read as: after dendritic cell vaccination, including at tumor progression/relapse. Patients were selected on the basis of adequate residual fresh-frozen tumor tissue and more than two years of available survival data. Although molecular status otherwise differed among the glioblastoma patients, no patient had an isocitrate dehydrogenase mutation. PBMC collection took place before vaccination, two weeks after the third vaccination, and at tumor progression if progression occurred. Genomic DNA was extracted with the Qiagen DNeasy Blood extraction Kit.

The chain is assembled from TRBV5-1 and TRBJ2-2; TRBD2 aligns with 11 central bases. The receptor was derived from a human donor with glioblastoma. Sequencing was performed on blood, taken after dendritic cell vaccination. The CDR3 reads CASSTTSGVNTGELFF. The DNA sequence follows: TGCGCCAGCAGCACGACTAGCGGGGTGAACACCGGGGAGCTGTTTTTT.